The following is a T cell receptor beta chain sequence with its context. Sequenced by immunoSEQ multiplex PCR; TCRdb stores in-frame clones only, minus some. This table holds fewer than 350,000 clones, roughly nine tenths found once. The sample is drawn from a study of blood T cell repertoires in COVID-19. Germline V gives CDR1 SGHNT, CDR2 YENEEA. V lost 2 bases to trimming and J lost 0 bases, with 8 bases between them. The CDR3 runs 14 residues. Cohort 3 recovery required two negative PCRs, clearance, or symptom resolution. The source of this sequence is a man aged 55-75 years who had recovered from COVID-19. Sequenced: PBMCs or T cells enriched from blood (not recorded which). The rearrangement links TRBV11-3 to TRBJ2-7, with D possibly TRBD1 on 6 matching bases. CDR3 sequence: CASSLQGHSYEQYF. CDR3 bases: TGTGCCAGCAGCTTACAGGGGCACTCCTACGAGCAGTACTTC.